This T cell receptor (beta chain) stems from a study of tumor and adjacent non-tumor tissue in lung cancer. RNA was extracted from bulk tissue without any cell sorting. This non-tumor lung sample came from over 3 cm beyond the tumor edge. TCRbeta libraries were built with three rounds of nested PCR, modified from ARM-PCR. TCRdb independently ran MiXCR on the multiplex PCR reads; one entry per CDR3 protein. Of around 80,000 distinct CDR3 sequences listed, less than 85% are singletons. The TCR sequence derives from a man between 65 and 85 years old with non-small cell lung cancer. The sample comprised distant non-tumor lung tissue.

The CDR3 nucleotides read TGTGCCAGCAGGTACAGGGGTACCGGGGAGCTGTTTTTT. Translating it yields CASRYRGTGELFF. The rearrangement joins TRBV6-1 to TRBJ2-2; 7 nucleotides align to TRBD1. Germline-derived CDR1 and CDR2 are MNHNS and SASEGT. The trim removed 6 bases at V and 5 bases at J, leaving 3 bases unmatched. This CDR3 comprises 13 residues.